This TCR beta chain stems from a study of T cell repertoires in cytomegalovirus infection. At the level of the study: CMV infection plus the matching HLA type was flagged by public TCR beta signatures.

On this clonotype itself: Antigen specificity is unknown.

Study observations and caveats: Carriers of CMV and the relevant HLA type were discriminated by public TCR beta frequency. Ex vivo, HLA-C-restricted CMV-specific TCR beta clonotypes prevailed over the rest of the response.

The germline V and J ends were trimmed by 9 bases and 1 base, with 12 bases remaining between them. Germline loops: CDR1 LNHNV, CDR2 YYDKDF (reference sequence). The CDR3 is 13 residues long. Using its own MiXCR run on the reads, TCRdb lists one record per CDR3 protein. Among under 600,000 distinct CDR3 sequences, about 15% were seen once, and the ten largest hold 20% to 30%. Material for sequencing was CD8+ T cells from PBMCs. The rearrangement links TRBV15 to TRBJ2-5; D perhaps matches TRBD1 (5 bases). This sequence originates from a human donor in good health (CMV status not recorded). Some clones in this sample may be carry-over from other donors' samples. In DNA form, the CDR3 reads TGTGCCACGAGACAGAACTTCCAAGAGACCCAGTACTTC. As protein: CATRQNFQETQYF.